A single T cell receptor (beta chain) is shown here with its context. The antigen remains unidentified. Peripheral blood genomic DNA, not sorted cells or RNA, was the template. This entry belongs to a study of T cell repertoires in aging, cancer and after chemotherapy. Findings and limits, study-wide: The repertoire data cannot show anything about immunological memory following chemotherapy.

Multiplex touch-down PCR with TRB-A/B primers amplified rearranged V-D-J TRB sequences. TCRdb used MiXCR to reprocess the multiplex PCR reads, holding one entry per CDR3 protein. The sample lists more than 950 distinct CDR3 sequences, just over 85% occurring once. This clonotype originated in a human donor with a solid tumor. Sequenced sample: blood.

The CDR3 DNA follows: TGTGCCAGCAGCTCCCGGGGGGAGCGGGGAAACACCATATATTTT. It codes for CASSSRGERGNTIYF. The chain uses TRBV11-2 and TRBJ1-3, with a tentative D call TRBD1 (5 bases). Trimming removed 4 bases from V and 4 bases from J, with 14 bases in between. The CDR3 is made up of 15 amino acids. The V gene's germline CDR1 is SGHAT and CDR2 FQNNGV.